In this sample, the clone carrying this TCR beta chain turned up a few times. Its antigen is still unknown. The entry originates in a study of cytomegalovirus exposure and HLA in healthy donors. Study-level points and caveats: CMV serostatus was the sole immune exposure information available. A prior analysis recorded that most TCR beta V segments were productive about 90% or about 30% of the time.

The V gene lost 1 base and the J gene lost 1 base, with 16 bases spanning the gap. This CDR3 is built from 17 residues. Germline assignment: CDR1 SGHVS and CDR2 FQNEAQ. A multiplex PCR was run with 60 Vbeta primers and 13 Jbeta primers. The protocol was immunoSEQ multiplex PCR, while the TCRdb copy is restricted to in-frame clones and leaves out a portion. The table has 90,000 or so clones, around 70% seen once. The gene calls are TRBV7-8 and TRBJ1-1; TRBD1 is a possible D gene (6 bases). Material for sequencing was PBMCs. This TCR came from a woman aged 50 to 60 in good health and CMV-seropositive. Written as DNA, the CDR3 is TGTGCCAGCAGCTTAGGAGGCGGGGGGCGAAGGAACACTGAAGCTTTCTTT. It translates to CASSLGGGGRRNTEAFF.